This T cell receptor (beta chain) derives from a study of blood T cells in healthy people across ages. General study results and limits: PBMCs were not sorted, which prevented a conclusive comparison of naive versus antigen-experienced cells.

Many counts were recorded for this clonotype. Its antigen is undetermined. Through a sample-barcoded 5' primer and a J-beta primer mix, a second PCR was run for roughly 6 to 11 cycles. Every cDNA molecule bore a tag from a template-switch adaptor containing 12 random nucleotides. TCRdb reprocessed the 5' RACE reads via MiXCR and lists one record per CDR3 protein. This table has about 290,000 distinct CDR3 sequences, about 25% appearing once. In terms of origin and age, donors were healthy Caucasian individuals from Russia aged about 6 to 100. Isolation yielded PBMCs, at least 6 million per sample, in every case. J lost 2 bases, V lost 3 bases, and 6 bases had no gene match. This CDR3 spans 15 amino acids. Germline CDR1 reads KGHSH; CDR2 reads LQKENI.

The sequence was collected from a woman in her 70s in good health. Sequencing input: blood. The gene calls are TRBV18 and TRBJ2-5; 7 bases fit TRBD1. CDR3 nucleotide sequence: TGTGCCAGCTCACCGATTGGGACAGCTCAAGAGACCCAGTACTTC. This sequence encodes CASSPIGTAQETQYF.